The following is a T cell receptor (beta chain) sequence with its context. Its specificity is unknown. The sample comes from a study of T cell responses to AZD1222 COVID-19 vaccine. General study results and limits: Variant regions that are unmutated are reportedly the target of nearly half of spike-specific TCRs. The peak T cell response came first, and repertoires were sampled only after it.

Germline CDR1 SEHNR, CDR2 FQNEAQ (reference sequence). CDR3 size: 16 residues. J gave up 7 bases and V 5 bases, and 5 bases lay outside the gene matches. Sequenced by immunoSEQ multiplex PCR; TCRdb stores in-frame clones only, minus some. This sample carries 150,000 to 200,000 clones, roughly 92% of them seen once, and the ten largest clones take 3.5% to 4%. This clonotype was sampled from an adult who received the MenACWY meningococcal vaccine as a control. Source: peripheral blood, taken 28 days after the second dose of the MenACWY control vaccine. V usage is TRBV7-9 and J usage is TRBJ2-1; 16 positions match TRBD2. CDR3 bases: TGTGCCAGCAGCCGACCGGGACTAGCGGGAGGGAATGAGCAGTTCTTC. It translates to CASSRPGLAGGNEQFF.